The 31 T cell receptor beta chains presented below share a single source sample, sequenced in a study of PD-L1 blockade in urothelial cancer. Indicated time point: peripheral blood 6 weeks after treatment start. The repertoire was sequenced with immunoSEQ multiplex PCR; TCRdb's copy has only in-frame clones and lacks some. The table lists about 120,000 clones, roughly 89% of them singletons. The sample consisted of PBMCs, taken around atezolizumab (anti-PD-L1) treatment. The receptors stem from a man in his fifties or sixties with urothelial cancer.

This chain uses TRBV29-1 with TRBJ2-7; 7 bases map to TRBD1. CDR1 SQVTM and CDR2 ANQGSEA come from the germline V gene. CDR3 size: 12 residues. V trimming: 7 bases; J trimming: 0 bases; junction bases outside the gene matches: 3. As DNA, the CDR3 is TGCAGCGCTGGGACAGTCTCCTACGAGCAGTACTTC. This codes for CSAGTVSYEQYF.

The rearrangement uses TRBV11-2 and TRBJ2-5; 11 bases agree with TRBD2. V lost 4 bases, J lost 5 bases, and 9 bases stayed unmatched. There are 16 residues in the CDR3. Germline CDR1 and CDR2: SGHAT and FQNNGV. The CDR3 nucleotides are TGTGCCAGCAGCTCCCTTTGGGCTAGCGGGAGGGAGACCCAGTACTTC. As protein: CASSSLWASGRETQYF. The variable domain in full, completed from reference TRBV11-2 and TRBJ2-5, reads EAGVAQSPRYKIIEKRQSVAFWCNPISGHATLYWYQQILGQGPKLLIQFQNNGVVDDSQLPKDRFSAERLKGVDSTLKIQPAKLEDSAVYLCASSSLWASGRETQYFGPGTRLLVL.

The J gene is TRBJ1-2, the V gene TRBV11-1; D is undetermined. This CDR3 is built from 12 residues. Germline-derived CDR1 and CDR2 are SGHAT and FQDESV (reference sequence). V lost 3 bases, J lost 4 bases, and 6 bases lay in between. The CDR3 region has the DNA TGTGCCAGCAGCTTGGGCAGCTATGGCTACACCTTC. Translation: CASSLGSYGYTF. Full variable domain (remainder filled in from reference TRBV11-1 and TRBJ1-2): EAEVAQSPRYKITEKSQAVAFWCDPISGHATLYWYRQILGQGPELLVQFQDESVVDDSQLPKDRFSAERLKGVDSTLKIQPAELGDSAMYLCASSLGSYGYTFGSGTRLTVV.

The chain joins TRBV4-2 to TRBJ2-7; D is perhaps TRBD1 (6 bases). The CDR3 covers 14 residues. Looked up from germline, CDR1 is LGHNA and CDR2 is YNFKEQ. V was shortened by 1 base and J by 4 bases, with 11 bases between the two germline ends. The CDR3 DNA sequence: TGTGCCAGCAGCCAAGGAGCAGGGGCATACGAGCAGTACTTC. Translated: CASSQGAGAYEQYF.

V and J are TRBV5-1 and TRBJ1-1, with 8 positions matching TRBD1. With 2 bases clipped from V and 1 base from J, the junction kept 4 bases outside the gene matches. The germline CDR1 and CDR2 sequences are SGHRS and YFSETQ. The length of the CDR3 is 15 residues. Here the CDR3 DNA reads TGCGCCAGCAGCTTATTTGGACAGGGGAACACTGAAGCTTTCTTT. Amino acid sequence: CASSLFGQGNTEAFF.

This chain connects TRBV7-3 to TRBJ2-1; D may be TRBD2 (5 bases). The V end was cut by 5 bases, the J end by 2 bases, with 10 bases between. This CDR3 is 14 amino acids long. Germline CDR1 and CDR2: SGHTA and FQGTGA. CDR3 loop: CASSEAATYNEQFF. The CDR3 region has the DNA TGTGCCAGCAGCGAAGCGGCCACCTACAATGAGCAGTTCTTC.

This chain joins TRBV28 and TRBJ2-4, with 8 bases matching TRBD1. The length of the CDR3 is 15 residues. From germline, CDR1 is MDHEN and CDR2 SYDVKM. The V gene end was trimmed by 3 bases and the J gene end by 6 bases; junction bases not matched to a gene: 7. The CDR3 here is CASSFFRGRGNIQYF. DNA of the CDR3: TGTGCCAGCAGTTTTTTCAGGGGGCGTGGAAACATTCAGTACTTC.

The V gene is TRBV9, the J gene TRBJ1-2, with TRBD1 identical over 8 bases. V was clipped by 4 bases and J by 3 bases; unmatched bases: 5. The CDR3 runs 14 residues. The germline V gene has CDR1 SGDLS and CDR2 YYNGEE. The CDR3 nucleotides are TGTGCCAGCAGCCCCAGGGGGCGCGACTATGGCTACACCTTC. This codes for CASSPRGRDYGYTF.

This clone has only a few counts. The chain links TRBV6-4 to TRBJ2-3, with D perhaps TRBD1 (6 bases). Germline V CDR1 and CDR2: MRHNA, SNTAGT. CDR3 length equals 15 residues. Trimming cost V 0 bases and J 3 bases, with 10 bases left between them. CDR3 amino acids: CASSDSAGATDTQYF. CDR3 bases: TGTGCCAGCAGTGACTCGGCAGGGGCTACAGATACGCAGTATTTT.

The chain recombines TRBV7-8 with TRBJ2-1; 8 bases line up with TRBD2. In germline, CDR1 is SGHVS, CDR2 FQNEAQ. CDR3 size: 16 residues. V trimming: 0 bases; J trimming: 2 bases; junction bases outside the gene matches: 3. DNA for the CDR3: TGTGCCAGCAGCTTAGCGGTCGGGGGGGCCTACAATGAGCAGTTCTTC. Amino acid sequence: CASSLAVGGAYNEQFF.

The CDR3 protein is CAISESDPRGEQFF. DNA of the CDR3: TGTGCCATCAGTGAGTCCGACCCCAGAGGTGAGCAGTTCTTC. This rearrangement joins TRBV10-3 to TRBJ2-1, with no clear D. The CDR3 covers 14 residues. Per the germline V gene, CDR1 is ENHRY and CDR2 is SYGVKD. Deletions cut 0 bases from V and 9 bases from J, with 12 bases between.

The CDR3 spells CASSYRTGQAFF. CDR3 nucleotides: TGTGCCAGCAGTTACCGGACAGGGCAGGCTTTCTTT. The chain uses TRBV6-5 and TRBJ1-1, with 8 nucleotides matching TRBD1. CDR3 length: 12 residues. Germline V gene sequence: CDR1 MNHEY, CDR2 SVGAGI. Trimming removed 2 bases from V and 11 bases from J; junction bases left unmatched: 4.

The V call is TRBV5-1, the J call TRBJ2-7, with D perhaps TRBD1 (6 bases). V lost 4 bases, J lost 0 bases, and 11 bases lay in between. From germline, CDR1 is SGHRS and CDR2 YFSETQ. The CDR3 extends over 14 amino acids. The CDR3 nucleotides read TGCGCCAGCAGCGGGGGCCCTAGCTCCTACGAGCAGTACTTC. It yields the protein CASSGGPSSYEQYF.

The chain combines TRBV18 with TRBJ2-1, with 11 bases fitting TRBD1. CDR1 is KGHSH, CDR2 LQKENI, per germline. The CDR3 spans 17 residues. The ends lost 4 bases at V and 3 bases at J; junction bases unmatched: 8. CDR3 region: CASSLATGTGGYNEQFF. The CDR3 DNA is TGTGCCAGCTCACTGGCAACCGGGACAGGGGGCTACAATGAGCAGTTCTTC.

The chain is built from TRBV11-3 and TRBJ2-2, with TRBD2 identical over 14 bases. CDR1 and CDR2 (germline): SGHNT, YENEEA. This CDR3 spans 17 amino acids. J lost 5 bases, V lost 5 bases, and 7 bases had no gene match. CDR3 bases: TGTGCCAGCAGCCCCGGGACTAGCGGGGGAAAAACCGGGGAGCTGTTTTTT. This codes for CASSPGTSGGKTGELFF.

J is TRBJ1-1 and V is TRBV6-1; 8 bases fit TRBD1. Germline V gene sequence: CDR1 MNHNS, CDR2 SASEGT. This CDR3 region has 13 residues. The V gene end was trimmed by 6 bases and the J gene end by 3 bases; junction bases not matched to a gene: 3. CDR3: CASSKDRDTEAFF. CDR3 DNA sequence: TGTGCCAGCAGCAAGGACAGGGACACTGAAGCTTTCTTT.

The chain combines TRBV7-2 with TRBJ1-5; D ambiguous. Germline V gene data show CDR1 as SGHTA and CDR2 as FQGNSA. The V gene lost 0 bases and the J gene lost 7 bases, with 7 bases spanning the gap. CDR3 length: 13 residues. In DNA, the CDR3 is TGTGCCAGCAGCTTAGCGCTGGAGCAGCCCCAGCATTTT. Translating gives CASSLALEQPQHF.

This chain joins TRBV4-3 and TRBJ2-5, with 15 bases aligning to TRBD2. Germline V lookup: CDR1 LGHNA, CDR2 YSLEER. V shed 1 base and J 4 bases; nucleotides not matched to a gene: 10. This CDR3 region has 19 residues. The CDR3 sequence is CASSQARGLAGGRAETQYF. In DNA, the CDR3 is TGCGCCAGCAGCCAAGCTAGAGGACTAGCGGGGGGGAGGGCAGAGACCCAGTACTTC.

This chain uses TRBV9 with TRBJ2-1; 10 bases align to TRBD2. This CDR3 has 17 residues. Germline trimming cut 3 bases from V and 0 bases from J; bases unmatched to any gene: 6. Germline V gene sequence: CDR1 SGDLS, CDR2 YYNGEE. The CDR3 region has the DNA TGTGCCAGCAGCGCCGGACTAGCGGTTAGCTCCTACAATGAGCAGTTCTTC. Translation gives CASSAGLAVSSYNEQFF.

The genes are TRBV14 and TRBJ2-2; no reliable D call. The V gene lost 1 base and the J gene lost 5 bases, with 5 bases spanning the gap. This CDR3 spans 13 amino acids. Per the germline V gene, CDR1 is SGHDN and CDR2 is FVKESK. Here the CDR3 DNA reads TGTGCCAGCAGCCAAGTCGGGACCGGGGAGCTGTTTTTT. Protein sequence: CASSQVGTGELFF.

V and J are TRBV15 and TRBJ2-7; a weak D match, TRBD1 (5 bases). The CDR3 is made up of 14 amino acids. V lost 5 bases to trimming and J lost 0 bases, with 11 bases between them. The germline CDR1 and CDR2 sequences are LNHNV and YYDKDF (reference sequence). The CDR3 DNA is TGTGCCACCAGCTTTGGCAGGGTCTCCTACGAGCAGTACTTC. It codes for CATSFGRVSYEQYF.

V and J are TRBV21-1 and TRBJ1-4; the table assigns TRBD1, which was not confirmed against the DNA. TRBV21-1 constitutes a pseudogene. CDR3 length: 14 amino acids. The CDR3 DNA reads TGTGCCAGCAACTTCCAGGGCGGTAATGAAAAACTGTTTTTT. Protein sequence: CASNFQGGNEKLFF.

This chain connects TRBV29-1 to TRBJ1-4; TRBD1 might be the D (5 bases). V lost 6 bases to trimming and J lost 4 bases, with 12 bases between them. This CDR3 has 13 residues. Germline values: CDR1 SQVTM, CDR2 ANQGSEA. The CDR3 spells CSVRGEGNEKLFF. The CDR3 nucleotides read TGCAGCGTCCGGGGGGAGGGTAATGAAAAACTGTTTTTT.

The chain uses TRBV25-1 and TRBJ1-1; D uncertain. The CDR3 is made up of 15 amino acids. Trimming pared 0 bases from V and 2 bases from J, leaving 10 bases between. CDR1 and CDR2 from the germline V gene are MGHDK and SYGVNS. The CDR3 protein is CASSEYWAGNTEAFF. The CDR3, as DNA: TGTGCCAGCAGTGAATATTGGGCGGGTAACACTGAAGCTTTCTTT.

V and J are TRBV2 and TRBJ1-1; no clear D. The CDR3 totals 13 residues. Deletions cut 3 bases from V and 7 bases from J, with 12 bases between. Germline CDR1 and CDR2: SNHLY and FYNNEI. CDR3 sequence (DNA): TGTGCCAGCAGTGAGTGGCAGATAAATGAAGCTTTCTTT. Amino acid sequence: CASSEWQINEAFF.

The chain is built from TRBV25-1 and TRBJ2-3; possible D gene TRBD1, 6 bases. Per germline, CDR1 MGHDK and CDR2 SYGVNS. CDR3 length equals 15 residues. Trimming pared 3 bases from V and 0 bases from J, leaving 10 bases between. In DNA form, the CDR3 reads TGTGCCAGCAGTGAGGGGGCTAGCAGCACAGATACGCAGTATTTT. Translation: CASSEGASSTDTQYF.

The chain combines TRBV18 with TRBJ2-2; no reliable D call. This CDR3 spans 13 amino acids. The V end was cut by 7 bases, the J end by 7 bases, with 13 bases between. Per the germline V gene, CDR1 is KGHSH and CDR2 is LQKENI. CDR3 nucleotide sequence: TGTGCCAGCTACCCCTCCGCGGTCGGGGAGCTGTTTTTT. This sequence encodes CASYPSAVGELFF. Full variable domain (remainder filled in from reference TRBV18 and TRBJ2-2): NAGVMQNPRHLVRRRGQEARLRCSPMKGHSHVYWYRQLPEEGLKFMVYLQKENIIDESGMPKERFSAEFPKEGPSILRIQQVVRGDSAAYFCASYPSAVGELFFGEGSRLTVL.

The V and J genes are TRBV4-2 and TRBJ1-2; 9 positions match TRBD1. CDR3 length equals 15 residues. Germline V gene data show CDR1 as LGHNA and CDR2 as YNFKEQ. V was clipped by 0 bases and J by 5 bases; unmatched bases: 4. CDR3 sequence (DNA): TGTGCCAGCAGCCAAGATGCAGGGACAGGGTATGGCTACACCTTC. This codes for CASSQDAGTGYGYTF.

This rearrangement joins TRBV6-5 to TRBJ2-3; 7 bases match TRBD2. Germline V gene lookup returns CDR1 MNHEY and CDR2 SVGAGI. After removal of 0 bases from V and 1 base from J, the junction contained 1 base not matched to a gene. The CDR3 extends over 15 amino acids. CDR3 nucleotides: TGTGCCAGCAGTTACTCGGCGGGGGGCACAGATACGCAGTATTTT. Its translation is CASSYSAGGTDTQYF.

J is TRBJ2-7 and V is TRBV11-2, with 7 bases that match TRBD2. Unmatched junction bases numbered 11, after V lost 5 bases and J lost 4 bases. The CDR3 is 15 residues long. CDR1 and CDR2 from the germline V gene are SGHAT and FQNNGV. CDR3 bases: TGTGCCAGCAGCCCAGGACTAGTATATTCATACGAGCAGTACTTC. Its protein product is CASSPGLVYSYEQYF.

The genes are TRBV18 and TRBJ2-7, with D possibly matching TRBD1 (5 bases). CDR3 length: 13 residues. Trimming removed 1 base from V and 3 bases from J, with 7 bases in between. Germline V gene lookup returns CDR1 KGHSH and CDR2 LQKENI. CDR3 nucleotide sequence: TGTGCCAGCTCACCACAGACAGACTACGAGCAGTACTTC. Its protein product is CASSPQTDYEQYF.